These 21 T cell receptor beta chains share one sample of origin, sequenced in a study of T cell changes during pregnancy in multiple sclerosis. The protocol was immunoSEQ multiplex PCR, while the TCRdb copy is restricted to in-frame clones and leaves out a portion. This sample has roughly 40,000 clones, with roughly nine tenths found just once. The starting material was peripheral blood, obtained before pregnancy. All receptors derive from a female donor with multiple sclerosis, enrolled in a pregnancy study.

This clone was detected only a few times. The CDR3 sequence: CASSIQGKRDEQFF. For the CDR3, the DNA is TGTGCCAGTAGTATTCAGGGGAAGAGGGATGAGCAGTTCTTC. This chain joins TRBV19 and TRBJ2-1; perhaps TRBD1 as D (6 bases). CDR1 LNHDA and CDR2 SQIVND come from the germline V gene (reference sequence). Trimming shortened V by 3 bases and J by 8 bases, and 14 bases separated the two germline ends. This CDR3 comprises 14 residues.

The table lists this clone with a count of one. The chain carries TRBV6-1 and TRBJ1-5; TRBD1 agrees at 7 bases. The J segment lost 1 base and the V segment lost 2 bases, leaving 5 bases of the junction unmatched. Per germline, CDR1 MNHNS and CDR2 SASEGT. The CDR3 runs to 16 residues. The CDR3 reads CASSENRGSSNQPQHF. The CDR3 DNA is TGTGCCAGCAGTGAAAACAGGGGATCGAGCAATCAGCCCCAGCATTTT.

This clone showed up just a few times. The V and J genes are TRBV7-6 and TRBJ1-4; tentative D call: TRBD1 (5 bases). V lost 1 base and J lost 3, with 27 bases in between. The length of the CDR3 is 21 residues. Germline values: CDR1 SGHVS, CDR2 FNYEAQ. CDR3 amino acids: CASSLVSGQRRGAGANEKLFF. The DNA of the CDR3 is TGTGCCAGCAGCTTAGTGAGCGGGCAGCGGAGGGGAGCTGGGGCTAATGAAAAACTGTTTTTT.

This chain connects TRBV5-1 to TRBJ2-3; 7 bases map to TRBD2. The trim removed 3 bases at V and 4 bases at J, leaving 11 bases unmatched. The CDR3 length is 16 residues. Germline V lookup: CDR1 SGHRS, CDR2 YFSETQ. The CDR3 loop is CASSSKLAIGADTQYF. For the CDR3, the DNA is TGCGCCAGCAGCTCGAAACTAGCGATCGGCGCAGATACGCAGTATTTT.

V gene TRBV9 combines with J gene TRBJ2-5; 9 bases align to TRBD1. The junction had 15 bases not matched to a gene; V was cut back by 4 bases and J by 5 bases. The germline V gene has CDR1 SGDLS and CDR2 YYNGEE. CDR3 length equals 17 residues. CDR3 coding DNA: TGTGCCAGCAGCCCGGGATTTGGACAGGGGTCGGGGGAGACCCAGTACTTC. This sequence encodes CASSPGFGQGSGETQYF.

The rearrangement joins TRBV7-8 to TRBJ2-3; tentatively, D is TRBD2 (6 bases). Germline V gives CDR1 SGHVS, CDR2 FQNEAQ. The CDR3 extends over 17 amino acids. The germline V and J ends were trimmed by 0 bases and 1 base, with 14 bases remaining between them. The CDR3 DNA sequence: TGTGCCAGCAGCTTAGCTAGCGGCAACGCGGGCACAGATACGCAGTATTTT. Translating gives CASSLASGNAGTDTQYF.

The chain uses TRBV6-5 and TRBJ1-2, with TRBD1 as a possible D gene (5 bases). Trimming took off 6 bases at V and 4 bases at J, with 12 bases between the two ends. Germline V gene lookup returns CDR1 MNHEY and CDR2 SVGAGI. CDR3 size: 13 residues. CDR3 in amino acids: CASRRGYLYGYTF. The CDR3, as DNA: TGTGCCAGCAGGCGGGGCTATCTCTATGGCTACACCTTC.

V usage is TRBV10-1 and J usage is TRBJ1-4; no reliable D call. V lost 0 bases and J lost 8, with 13 bases in between. Germline V gene sequence: CDR1 WNHNN, CDR2 SYGVQD (reference sequence). The CDR3 length is 15 residues. The CDR3 DNA sequence: TGCGCCAGCAGTGAGTCCGGCAGCGGGAGGGAAAAACTGTTTTTT. This gives the protein CASSESGSGREKLFF.

The J gene is TRBJ1-4, the V gene TRBV2, with 9 bases identical to TRBD1. With V trimmed by 0 bases and J by 8 bases, 7 bases remained unmatched. Per the germline V gene, CDR1 is SNHLY and CDR2 is FYNNEI. The CDR3 totals 16 residues. The CDR3 region is CASSEARGTGQEKLFF. CDR3 nucleotides: TGTGCCAGCAGTGAAGCGCGGGGGACAGGGCAAGAAAAACTGTTTTTT. Looking up the rest from reference TRBV2 and TRBJ1-4 gives the full variable domain: EPEVTQTPSHQVTQMGQEVILRCVPISNHLYFYWYRQILGQKVEFLVSFYNNEISEKSEIFDDQFSVERPDGSNFTLKIRSTKLEDSAMYFCASSEARGTGQEKLFFGSGTQLSVL.

For this clone: The same CDR3 also results from other DNA sequences found in this sample. This sequence joins TRBV7-9 and TRBJ2-7; 8 bases agree with TRBD1. The CDR3 runs 14 residues. Germline assignment: CDR1 SEHNR and CDR2 FQNEAQ (reference sequence). Germline trimming cut 2 bases from V and 7 bases from J; bases unmatched to any gene: 7. CDR3 sequence (DNA): TGTGCCAGCAGCTTAAGCCAGGGGGCCGATGAGCAGTACTTC. Translated: CASSLSQGADEQYF.

As concerns this clone: The same CDR3 can be traced to other DNA sequences in this sample. The chain combines TRBV5-1 with TRBJ2-3; TRBD1 is a possible D gene (6 bases). V lost 0 bases, J lost 0 bases, and 8 bases lay in between. This CDR3 contains 15 residues. Germline-derived CDR1 and CDR2 are SGHRS and YFSETQ. The CDR3 loop reads CASSLVQGSTDTQYF. CDR3 coding DNA: TGCGCCAGCAGCTTGGTACAGGGTAGCACAGATACGCAGTATTTT.

The rearrangement uses TRBV28 and TRBJ1-5; 9 positions agree with TRBD1. Germline V lookup: CDR1 MDHEN, CDR2 SYDVKM. This CDR3 is built from 19 residues. V lost 4 bases to trimming and J lost 0 bases; unmatched junction nucleotides: 13. The CDR3 region has the DNA TGTGCCAGCAGTTCCGGGACAGGGAGTGCCTCGTATAGCAATCAGCCCCAGCATTTT. It specifies CASSSGTGSASYSNQPQHF.

The chain combines TRBV5-1 with TRBJ2-7; D uncertain. The CDR3 totals 14 residues. Trimming removed 3 bases from V and 1 base from J, with 11 bases in between. Germline V gene lookup returns CDR1 SGHRS and CDR2 YFSETQ. CDR3 in amino acids: CASSSSVPSYEQYF. CDR3 DNA sequence: TGCGCCAGCAGCTCAAGCGTTCCATCCTACGAGCAGTACTTC. Full variable domain (remainder filled in from reference TRBV5-1 and TRBJ2-7): KAGVTQTPRYLIKTRGQQVTLSCSPISGHRSVSWYQQTPGQGLQFLFEYFSETQRNKGNFPGRFSGRQFSNSRSEMNVSTLELGDSALYLCASSSSVPSYEQYFGPGTRLTVT.

The V gene is TRBV7-2, the J gene TRBJ2-3; D is possibly TRBD1 (6 bases). Germline values: CDR1 SGHTA, CDR2 FQGNSA. V was trimmed by 5 bases and J by 2 bases, leaving 14 bases between them. The CDR3 is 15 residues long. For the CDR3, the DNA is TGTGCCAGCAGCCCGACAGGTCTATACACAGATACGCAGTATTTT. Amino acids: CASSPTGLYTDTQYF.

The V and J genes are TRBV6-1 and TRBJ2-7; 12 bases fit TRBD2. This CDR3 comprises 16 residues. Per germline, CDR1 MNHNS and CDR2 SASEGT. Losses at the gene ends were 0 bases for V and 4 bases for J; bases not matched to a gene: 4. CDR3 nucleotide sequence: TGTGCCAGCAGTGAAGCCAGACTAGCGGGAGTGTACGAGCAGTACTTC. Translating it yields CASSEARLAGVYEQYF.

This chain connects TRBV19 to TRBJ2-7; the D gene is possibly TRBD2 (5 bases). The CDR3 extends over 15 amino acids. Germline assignment: CDR1 LNHDA and CDR2 SQIVND (reference sequence). The ends were cut back, 3 bases at V and 7 bases at J, with 19 bases in the middle. The CDR3 coding sequence is TGTGCCAGTAGTATTAATTATGGACTCGCTCAAGAGCAGTACTTC. Protein product: CASSINYGLAQEQYF. Combining the CDR3 with reference TRBV19 and TRBJ2-7 gives the whole variable domain DGGITQSPKYLFRKEGQNVTLSCEQNLNHDAMYWYRQDPGQGLRLIYYSQIVNDFQKGDIAEGYSVSREKKESFPLTVTSAQKNPTAFYLCASSINYGLAQEQYFGPGTRLTVT.

By share of the sample, this clone is medium-sized (0.01 to 0.1%). The chain carries TRBV30 and TRBJ1-4, with 9 nucleotides matching TRBD1. The length of the CDR3 is 14 residues. V was clipped by 1 base and J by 8 bases; unmatched bases: 5. The germline CDR1 and CDR2 sequences are GTSNPN and SVGIG (reference sequence). In DNA, the CDR3 is TGTGCCTGGAGTGGCGGGACAGGGTCAGAAAAACTGTTTTTT. Translated, it gives CAWSGGTGSEKLFF.

V gene TRBV19 combines with J gene TRBJ2-7; 9 nucleotides align to TRBD1. Germline CDR1 LNHDA, CDR2 SQIVND (reference sequence). CDR3 length: 13 amino acids. With V trimmed by 9 bases and J by 3 bases, 6 bases remained unmatched. The CDR3 loop reads CASGPGQGYEQYF. CDR3 nucleotide sequence: TGTGCCAGCGGGCCGGGACAGGGCTACGAGCAGTACTTC. Combining the CDR3 with reference TRBV19 and TRBJ2-7 gives the whole variable domain DGGITQSPKYLFRKEGQNVTLSCEQNLNHDAMYWYRQDPGQGLRLIYYSQIVNDFQKGDIAEGYSVSREKKESFPLTVTSAQKNPTAFYLCASGPGQGYEQYFGPGTRLTVT.

This chain uses TRBV6-5 with TRBJ2-1; a possible D gene is TRBD2 (5 bases). The CDR3 sequence is 14 residues long. Germline CDR1 MNHEY, CDR2 SVGAGI. V lost 9 bases, J lost 7 bases, and 19 bases lay in between. This CDR3 is CASGIRDILNEQFF. The CDR3, as DNA: TGTGCCAGTGGAATCCGGGATATCTTGAATGAGCAGTTCTTC.

The chain has TRBV7-2 and TRBJ2-1; a weak D match, TRBD1 (5 bases). The germline V gene has CDR1 SGHTA and CDR2 FQGNSA. CDR3 size: 14 residues. The ends were cut back, 8 bases at V and 8 bases at J, with 19 bases in the middle. Here the CDR3 reads CASALQGMRDEQFF. The CDR3 DNA sequence: TGTGCCAGCGCCCTGCAGGGAATGAGAGATGAGCAGTTCTTC. The full variable domain, rest sourced from reference TRBV7-2 and TRBJ2-1, is GAGVSQSPSNKVTEKGKDVELRCDPISGHTALYWYRQSLGQGLEFLIYFQGNSAPDKSGLPSDRFSAERTGGSVSTLTIQRTQQEDSAVYLCASALQGMRDEQFFGPGTRLTVL.

The chain recombines TRBV11-1 with TRBJ2-1, with TRBD2 matching 10 bases. With 7 bases clipped from V and 3 bases from J, the junction kept 6 bases outside the gene matches. The CDR3 sequence is 15 residues long. The germline V gene has CDR1 SGHAT and CDR2 FQDESV (reference sequence). The CDR3 region is CASTPVAGGYNEQFF. CDR3 DNA sequence: TGTGCCAGCACCCCTGTAGCGGGGGGCTACAATGAGCAGTTCTTC.